The TCR beta chain described here comes from a study of cytomegalovirus exposure and HLA in healthy donors (dated 2017 in TCRdb). At the level of the whole study: An earlier analysis of roughly 500 of the donors reported 276 Gb of sequence data and 100 million to 130 million unique TCR beta sequences from about 180 million T cells. Roughly 300 gigabases of sequencing data and tens of millions of unique TCR sequences were included in an early release covering roughly 600 HLA-typed donors. Of the 300 to 500 genotyped donors, less than 90% were placed in the genetic ancestry cluster associated with self-reported Caucasian donors. The aim of the study was to test whether cataloging public T cell receptors could identify signatures of past pathogen exposure. The study profiled the T cell repertoires of 500 to 800 subjects by immunosequencing and related them to cytomegalovirus serostatus. A separate validation cohort of 100 to 150 different subjects was used in addition to the roughly 620-subject first cohort. To predict cytomegalovirus infection status, the study brought together high-throughput TCR immunosequencing, statistical association of individual TCRs with disease status, and machine learning. To study patterns of TCR occurrence, a later analysis re-analyzed previously published TCR beta repertoires from around 700 donors and added high-resolution HLA genotyping. The later analysis used no new phenotypic data to find candidate immune exposures, relying instead on TCR beta sequences and their occurrence across donors. An earlier analysis of roughly 580 of the donors used high-throughput TCR beta sequencing to judge whether each TCR beta V gene segment behaved as functional or pseudogenic. Alongside the repertoire data, information on donor age, sex, ethnicity and CMV serostatus was compiled. A later genetic analysis used genome-wide SNP genotypes for about 65% of the roughly 700 donors, treating that subset as a discovery cohort. Every repertoire in the discovery cohort had been generated on one and the same sequencing platform. Class I and class II HLA loci were covered by the typing at four-digit resolution. The number of typed donors differed by locus: roughly 629-640 for A, B, C, DRB1 and DQB1; about 520 for DQA1; 606 for DPA1; and roughly 470 for DPB1. A few DR-DQ haplotypes were treated as single units for association and clustering because of strong linkage in the cohort. Across under 500 genotyped donors of the cohort, an average of roughly 200,000 unique TCR beta nucleotide sequences per donor were sequenced, and roughly 18% of those sequences were non-productive. The paper as a whole reports these results and caveats: Correlated functional status among segregating V segments might reflect linkage disequilibrium, but an unknown experimental factor could not be ruled out. According to the authors, the approach could potentially be generalized to other disease states and immunological phenotypes. In this cohort, only TCR beta chains were sequenced, and detectable features were limited by the absence of alpha or paired-chain data. At a false discovery rate of 0.05, a later analysis linked some 17,000 TCR beta sequences to specific HLA alleles. Compared with equally common non-associated chains, HLA-associated TCR beta chains in a later analysis were more clonally expanded and had lower generation probabilities. Presence/absence analyses assumed roughly uniform sequencing depth across donors, an assumption that may not hold. CMV serostatus was the only immune exposure information available for the cohort. Most CMV-associated TCR beta chains appeared to be HLA-restricted in a later analysis, and the HLA associations seemed to be driven largely by CMV exposure. Some IMGT-functional V segments, including TRBV6-2 and TRBV6-3, could not be told apart with the 87-base-pair reads, so those segments were excluded. According to a later genetic analysis, donors in an Asian-associated ancestry cluster had fewer N-insertions in productive TCRs than the approximately 610-donor mean. Most TCR sequences were observed very rarely across donors, whereas some public TCRs were present in many individuals. A group of highly shared sequence variants was considered likely to be a technical artifact of the sequencing pipeline. A later genetic analysis associated a missense DCLRE1C variant with V-gene and J-gene trimming of TCR beta chains, and an independent cohort replicated the association. The classifier was reported to diagnose cytomegalovirus status with high specificity and sensitivity in both the original cohort and the validation cohort. A few of the identified cytomegalovirus-associated TCR beta chains were confirmed in vitro to be specific for cytomegalovirus antigens. A total of 150 or so TCR beta chains were listed by the study as associated with cytomegalovirus. Because counts were too low, roughly 18 rarely observed V segments, including chromosome 9 orphons, were left out of the earlier analysis of several hundred of the donors. When HLA alleles, especially DR and DQ, strongly co-occurred, attributing TCR associations to individual alleles was difficult. In an earlier analysis of 587 of the donors, most TCR beta V segments appeared in productive rearrangements about 90% or about 30% of the time, broadly matching IMGT annotations. In a later analysis, the rate of TCR association differed among HLA loci, with DRB1 alleles having the most associated TCRs and HLA-C alleles having the fewest. Because HLA typing was unavailable for some donors at each locus, only the typed subset was used in association tests. In a later analysis, several top co-occurrence clusters were reported to appear linked to parvovirus B19, influenza, CMV and Epstein-Barr virus. A further reported finding was that TCR beta sequences accurately predicted the HLA-A and HLA-B alleles for most subjects in the first cohort.

Turning to this clone: Its antigen remains unidentified.

The protocol used for the library was the immunoSEQ multiplex PCR assay. The multiplex PCR relied on a mix of 60 forward primers for TCR Vbeta segments and 13 reverse primers for TCR Jbeta segments. A multiplex PCR assay on genomic DNA amplified the CDR3 region of rearranged TCR beta genes. Amplified TCR beta libraries were sequenced as 87-base-pair reads on the Illumina HiSeq System. The authors' pipeline ran thus. A later analysis counted about 76 million unique TCR beta chains across the 700 or so repertoires, and 9 million to 14 million of these chains were shared by at least two donors. A nearest-neighbor algorithm error-corrected the raw reads and collapsed the reads into unique sequences, merging closely related sequences to remove PCR and sequencing errors. V, D and J gene segments were assigned by aligning CDR3 sequences to IMGT reference sequences. For a sequence to be retained, at least a six-nucleotide match to both a V gene segment and a J gene segment was required. Rearrangements were classified as productive when the CDR3 lacked stop codons and remained in frame with V and J, and all other rearrangements were classified as non-productive. Following IMGT convention, CDR3 was defined as the stretch from the second conserved V-encoded cysteine up to the conserved J-encoded phenylalanine. The earlier analysis of roughly 590 of the donors excluded any sequence lacking an unambiguous match to a single V gene segment. In an earlier analysis of approximately 500 of the donors, a V segment was called functional when productive rearrangements were above 56.7%, and segregating when the standard deviation between donors exceeded 5%. A statistical classification framework was built for diagnosing cytomegalovirus status from the catalog of TCR beta chain sequences. In a later analysis, TCR nucleotide sequences were compared against IMGT/GENE-DB human TR gene sequences so that V and J genes could be assigned. The TCRdist pipeline was used in a later analysis to assign CDR3 sequences and most-parsimonious VDJ recombination scenarios. In a later analysis, each TCR beta chain was defined by its CDR3 amino acid sequence together with its V-gene family, and reads lacking a unique V-gene family were excluded. As a way to deal with suspected cross-contamination and a sequencing artifact, a later analysis dropped roughly 600 nucleotide sequences that were highly shared and had low generation probability. For each public chain, a later analysis derived a clonal expansion index from normalized ranks of inferred template counts within each repertoire. In a later analysis, generation probabilities were computed with a VDJ recombination model fitted to out-of-frame rearrangements, and the resulting probabilities were checked against IGoR. A later analysis scored TCR-TCR, TCR-HLA and TCR-CMV co-occurrence with hypergeometric tests, applying a repertoire-size bias correction to TCR pairs. To estimate false discovery rates, a later analysis permuted the HLA or CMV assignments 20 times. In a later analysis, co-occurring TCRs were grouped with DBSCAN, and TCRdist sequence similarity was added when clustering was performed within HLA-allele-positive subsets. For co-occurrence clustering, repertoires with fewer than 30,000 or more than 120,000 public chains were excluded, along with about five repertoires with anomalous nucleotide sharing. Not all clones reach the TCRdb copy of this immuneACCESS table, which keeps in-frame sequences only. Checked studies attribute under half of the gap to unresolved V genes and leave the rest unexplained. The V and J calls and the clone size are those of that table, but D and trimming were determined from the DNA. For this sample, the table gives 85,000 to 90,000 clones. Approximately 15% of the sample belongs to the ten largest clones.

The cohort was made up of under 800 healthy bone marrow donors. All cohort members were sampled while nominally healthy, although unrecorded immune exposures were likely present. The donor tested CMV seropositive, placing the donor among the 310 or so seropositive members of the cohort. A peripheral blood sample was provided by each donor, and peripheral blood mononuclear cells were used for TCR beta sequencing. The Qiagen DNeasy Blood Extraction Kit was used to extract genomic DNA from the blood cell samples. Via the germline V gene, CDR1 is SGHTA and CDR2 FQGNSA. V ends up 3 bases short and J 4 bases short, with an unmatched junction base count of 3. The CDR3, from cysteine to phenylalanine, totals 14 residues. CDR3 DNA is the only sequence kept; it has 42 bases, read in frame from the first base.

Here the chain combines TRBV7-2 and TRBJ2-1, and 7 junctional nucleotides match TRBD1. This TCR was sampled from a man aged 45-60 years in good health and CMV-seropositive. Material for sequencing was PBMCs. The sequenced DNA is TGTGCCAGCAGCTTGGGACAGAATTACAATGAGCAGTTCTTC. This encodes CASSLGQNYNEQFF.